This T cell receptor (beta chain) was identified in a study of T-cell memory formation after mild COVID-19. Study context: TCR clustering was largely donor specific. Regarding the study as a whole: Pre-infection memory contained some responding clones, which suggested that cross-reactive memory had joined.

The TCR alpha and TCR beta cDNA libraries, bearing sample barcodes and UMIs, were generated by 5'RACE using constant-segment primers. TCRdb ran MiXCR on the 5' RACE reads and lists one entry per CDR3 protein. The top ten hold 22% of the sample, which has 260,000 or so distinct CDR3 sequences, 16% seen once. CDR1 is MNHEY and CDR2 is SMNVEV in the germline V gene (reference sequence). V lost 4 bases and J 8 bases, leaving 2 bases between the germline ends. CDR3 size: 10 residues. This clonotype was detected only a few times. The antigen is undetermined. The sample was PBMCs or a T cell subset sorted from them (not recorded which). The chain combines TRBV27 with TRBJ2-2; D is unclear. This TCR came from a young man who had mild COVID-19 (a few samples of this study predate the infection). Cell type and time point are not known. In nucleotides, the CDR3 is TGTGCCAGCAGTTGGGGGGAGCTGTTTTTT. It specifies CASSWGELFF.